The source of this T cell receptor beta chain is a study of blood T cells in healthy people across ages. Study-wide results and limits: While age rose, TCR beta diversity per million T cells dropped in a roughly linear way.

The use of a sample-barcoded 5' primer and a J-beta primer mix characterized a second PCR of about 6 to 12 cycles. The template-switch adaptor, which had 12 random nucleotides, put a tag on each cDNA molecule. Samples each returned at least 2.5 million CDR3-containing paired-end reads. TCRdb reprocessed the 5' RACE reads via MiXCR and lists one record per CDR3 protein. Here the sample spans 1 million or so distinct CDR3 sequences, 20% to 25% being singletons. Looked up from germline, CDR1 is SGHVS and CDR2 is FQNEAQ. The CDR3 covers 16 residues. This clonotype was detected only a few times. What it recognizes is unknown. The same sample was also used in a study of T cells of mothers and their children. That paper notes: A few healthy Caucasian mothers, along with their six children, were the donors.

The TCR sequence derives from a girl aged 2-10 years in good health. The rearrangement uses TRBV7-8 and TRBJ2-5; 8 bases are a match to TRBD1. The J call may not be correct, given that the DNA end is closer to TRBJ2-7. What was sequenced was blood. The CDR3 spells CASTPGGQASSYEQYF. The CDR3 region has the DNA TGTGCCAGCACCCCTGGGGGACAGGCGTCCTCCTACGAGCAGTACTTC.